A selection of T cell receptor beta chains follows, all from one sample in a study of cytomegalovirus exposure and HLA in healthy donors. Some clones are missing from TCRdb's copy, which holds only in-frame ones; the method was immunoSEQ multiplex PCR. The sample holds under 35,000 clones; less than 70% are singletons and the top ten take 20% to 25%. The sequencing sample was made of PBMCs. Every receptor here comes from a middle-aged man in good health and CMV-seropositive. Each CDR3 is given with its conserved first and last residue. A D gene is named only where the DNA matches it firmly. Some rows have no size entry. The others give once, few or many, or a class for an expanded clone.

D,size,V,J,DNA,CDR3
NA,few,TRBV25-1,TRBJ1-4,TGTGCCAGCAGTGAATTCAGGCAGGCTAATGAAAAACTGTTTTTT,CASSEFRQANEKLFF
NA,once,TRBV27,TRBJ2-7,TGTGCCAGCAGTTTACAGGGGTCGACCTACGAGCAGTACTTC,CASSLQGSTYEQYF
NA,few,TRBV5-6,TRBJ2-5,TGTGCCAGCAGCAGCTCTAGCAGTCGTGAGACCCAGTACTTC,CASSSSSSRETQYF
TRBD1,few,TRBV29-1,TRBJ1-1,TGCAGCGCCAGGACAGGGGGCGCCGGCACTGAAGCTTTCTTT,CSARTGGAGTEAFF
TRBD2,NA,TRBV4-1,TRBJ2-2,TGCGCCAGCAGCCAAGTGACAGGACTAGCGGGCGGGGAGCTGTTTTTT,CASSQVTGLAGGELFF
NA,few,TRBV5-4,TRBJ2-3,TGTGCCAGCAGCTTGGCCAGTTCTAGAAGCACAGATACGCAGTATTTT,CASSLASSRSTDTQYF
TRBD2,NA,TRBV4-1,TRBJ2-1,TGCGCCAGCAGCCAGCCGGGACTAGCGGGGGGCAATGAGCAGTTCTTC,CASSQPGLAGGNEQFF
TRBD2,few,TRBV6-6,TRBJ2-1,TGTGCCAGCACCCAGGCTGGACTAGCCGTGAACAATGAGCAGTTCTTC,CASTQAGLAVNNEQFF
NA,NA,TRBV5-6,TRBJ1-5,TGTGCCAGCAGCACCCTAGGTGGGCCCCAGCATTTT,CASSTLGGPQHF
TRBD2,NA,TRBV7-8,TRBJ2-3,TGTGCCAGCAGCTCCTTGACTAGCGGAGATCTAGCAGATACGCAGTATTTT,CASSSLTSGDLADTQYF
NA,NA,TRBV7-9,TRBJ1-2,TGTGCCAGCAGCTTGTCGGACTATGGCTACACCTTC,CASSLSDYGYTF
NA,NA,TRBV29-1,TRBJ2-2,TGCAGCGTTGAAGATACAAGGAACACCGGGGAGCTGTTTTTT,CSVEDTRNTGELFF
NA,NA,TRBV28,TRBJ2-7,TGTGCCAGCAGCCTAGAGTACGAGCAGTACTTC,CASSLEYEQYF
NA,NA,TRBV6-1,TRBJ2-4,TGTGCCAGCGAGAGGAGGGGCGCGGACAAAAACATTCAGTACTTC,CASERRGADKNIQYF